This TCR beta chain was identified in a study of OX40 agonist ivuxolimab in advanced cancers. Background on the study: Enrolled patients in dose escalation had cancers that were hepatocellular carcinoma, melanoma, renal cell or head and neck cancer.

To note about this clone: As yet, its antigen is unknown.

Excluded were patients having autoimmune disease history or systemic immunosuppression. The V end was cut by 3 bases, the J end by 3 bases, with 23 bases between. The CDR3 length is 18 residues. Germline CDR1 is KGHSH and CDR2 is LQKENI. Assay used: immunoSEQ multiplex PCR; TCRdb lists only in-frame clones, some missing. The sample includes under 90,000 clones, 85% to 90% of them seen just once. General study findings and limits: Relative to CD4+ cells, CD8+ T cells on average had more expanded clones.

The origin of this receptor is an adult with an advanced solid tumor such as melanoma, head and neck, liver or kidney cancer. Sequencing used CD4+ or CD8+ T cells sorted from blood, obtained in a trial of the OX40 agonist ivuxolimab. The chain recombines TRBV18 with TRBJ1-1; D may be TRBD1 (6 bases). In nucleotides, the CDR3 is TGTGCCAGCTCACCGCGCGGGAAGGGGGGGGCATGGGACACTGAAGCTTTCTTT. Translation: CASSPRGKGGAWDTEAFF.